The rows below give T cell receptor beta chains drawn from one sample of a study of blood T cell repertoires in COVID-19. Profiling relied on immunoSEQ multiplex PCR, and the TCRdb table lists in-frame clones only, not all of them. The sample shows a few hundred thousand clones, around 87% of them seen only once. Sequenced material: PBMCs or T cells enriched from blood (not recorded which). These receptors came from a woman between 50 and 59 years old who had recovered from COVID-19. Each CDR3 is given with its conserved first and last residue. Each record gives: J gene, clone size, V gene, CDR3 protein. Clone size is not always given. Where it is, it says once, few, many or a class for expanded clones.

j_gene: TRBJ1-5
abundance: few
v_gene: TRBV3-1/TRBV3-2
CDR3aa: CASSQGPGGSNQPQHF

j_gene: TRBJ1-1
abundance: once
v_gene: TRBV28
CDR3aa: CASSTRTDTEAFF

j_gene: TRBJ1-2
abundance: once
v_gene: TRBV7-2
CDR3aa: CASSTTGDHGYTF

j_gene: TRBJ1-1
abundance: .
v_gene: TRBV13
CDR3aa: CASTPRALNTEAFF

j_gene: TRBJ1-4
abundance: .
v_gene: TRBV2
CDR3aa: CASSGQTTNEKLFF

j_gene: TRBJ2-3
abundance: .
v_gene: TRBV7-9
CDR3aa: CASSARLAGYTDTQYF

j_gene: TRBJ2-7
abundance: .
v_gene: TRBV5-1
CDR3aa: CASSPGGGATLYEQYF

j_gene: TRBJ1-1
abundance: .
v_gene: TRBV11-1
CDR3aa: CASSSDWNTEAFF

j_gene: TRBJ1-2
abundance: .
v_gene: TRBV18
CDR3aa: CASSPPRDTHFYF

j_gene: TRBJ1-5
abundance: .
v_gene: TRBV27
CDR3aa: CASSSAPGGNQPQHF

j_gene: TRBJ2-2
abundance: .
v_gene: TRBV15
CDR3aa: CATSRGDRGLGGELFF

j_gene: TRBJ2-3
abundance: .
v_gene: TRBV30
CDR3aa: CAWGSGLSPVADTQYF

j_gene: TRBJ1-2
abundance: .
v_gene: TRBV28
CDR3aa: CASSSVGVDYGYTF

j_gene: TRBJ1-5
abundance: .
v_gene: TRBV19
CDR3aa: CASSIAGQGHSNQPQHF

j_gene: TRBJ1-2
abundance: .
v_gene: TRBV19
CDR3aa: CASSSSREAGYTF

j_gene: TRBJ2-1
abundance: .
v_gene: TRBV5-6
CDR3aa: CASSFLVSNNEQFF

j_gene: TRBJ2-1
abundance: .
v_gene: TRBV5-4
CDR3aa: CASSLSQGLGNEQFF

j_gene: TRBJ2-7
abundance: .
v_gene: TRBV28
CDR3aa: CASSYRLAGTYEQYF

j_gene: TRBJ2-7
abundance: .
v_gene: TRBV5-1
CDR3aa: CASSLTTGYYEQYF

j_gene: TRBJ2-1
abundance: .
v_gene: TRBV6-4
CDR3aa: CASSPGLANNNEQFF

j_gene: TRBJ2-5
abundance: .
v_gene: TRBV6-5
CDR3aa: CASRSSRWETQYF

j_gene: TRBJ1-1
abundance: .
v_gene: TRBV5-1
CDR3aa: CASGTGAGTEAFF

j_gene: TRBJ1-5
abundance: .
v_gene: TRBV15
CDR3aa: CATSRGGTPPAGQPQHF

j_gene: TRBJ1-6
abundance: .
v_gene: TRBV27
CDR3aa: CASRETGRNSPLHF

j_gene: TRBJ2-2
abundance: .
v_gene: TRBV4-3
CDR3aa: CASSQDLGQNTGELFF

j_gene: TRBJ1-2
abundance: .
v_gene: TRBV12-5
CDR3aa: CASGRGQIDGYTF

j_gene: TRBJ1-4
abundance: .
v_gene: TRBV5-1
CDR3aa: CASSGQGGEKLFF

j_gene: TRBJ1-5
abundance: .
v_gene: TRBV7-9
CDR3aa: CASSNSQGRDQPQHF

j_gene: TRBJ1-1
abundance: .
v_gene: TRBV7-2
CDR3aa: CASSYGTKAFF

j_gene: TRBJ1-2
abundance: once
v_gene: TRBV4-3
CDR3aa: CASSQYRGEVGHYGYTF

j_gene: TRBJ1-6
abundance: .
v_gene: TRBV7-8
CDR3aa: CASSLGVVQSSYNSPLHF

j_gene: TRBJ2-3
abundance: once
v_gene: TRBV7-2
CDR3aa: CASSLRGTSEITQYF

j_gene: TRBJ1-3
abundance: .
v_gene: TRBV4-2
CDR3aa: CASSQEARISGNTIYF

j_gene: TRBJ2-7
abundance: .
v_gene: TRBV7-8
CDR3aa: CASSLAGTAISYEQYF

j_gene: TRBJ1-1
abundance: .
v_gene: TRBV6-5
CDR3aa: CASRTGPRATEAFF

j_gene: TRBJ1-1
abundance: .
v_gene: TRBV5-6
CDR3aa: CASSLVQVRTEAFF

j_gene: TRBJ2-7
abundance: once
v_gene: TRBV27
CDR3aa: CASRGGQGYEQYF

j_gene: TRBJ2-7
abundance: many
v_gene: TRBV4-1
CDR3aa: CASSLESGSWYEQYF

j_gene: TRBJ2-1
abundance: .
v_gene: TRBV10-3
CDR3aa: CAISPGTSSNEQFF

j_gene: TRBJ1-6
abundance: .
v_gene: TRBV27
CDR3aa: CASSLSPDRVHSPLHF

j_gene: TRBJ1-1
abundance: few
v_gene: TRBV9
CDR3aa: CASSDPNRVAGTEAFF

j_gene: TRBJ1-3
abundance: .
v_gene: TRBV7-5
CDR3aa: CARSLCASGNTIYF

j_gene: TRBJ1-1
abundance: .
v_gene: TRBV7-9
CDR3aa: CASSPLGIF

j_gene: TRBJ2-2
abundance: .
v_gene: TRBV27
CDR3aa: CASSLTPGAGELFF

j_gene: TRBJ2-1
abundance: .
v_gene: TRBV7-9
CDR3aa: CASSLAGDYNEQFF

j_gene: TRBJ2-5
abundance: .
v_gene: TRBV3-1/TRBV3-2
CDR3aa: CASSQGDGLAEETQYF

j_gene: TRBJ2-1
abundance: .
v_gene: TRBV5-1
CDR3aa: CASSLVAVSYNEQFF